This TCR beta chain was profiled in a study of blood T cell repertoires in COVID-19. Whole-study context: Samples of COVID-19 (acute and convalescent) were obtained from the United States, Italy and Spain. From T cells, B-cell-depleted T cells, or PBMCs came the material, which was cDNA or gDNA.

Under the authors' procedure: Nucleated cell counts were estimated from reference gene primer amplification. Sequencing was performed with immunoSEQ multiplex PCR; in TCRdb, only in-frame clones are kept and a portion is missing. V and J calls and clone size follow that table, whereas D and trimming were derived from the DNA. The sample yields approximately 170,000 clones, 88% seen once. V shed 9 bases and J 2 bases; nucleotides not matched to a gene: 6. Germline-derived CDR1 and CDR2 are MNHNY and SVGAGI (reference sequence). The CDR3 spans 14 residues. The TCR originated in a man between 60 and 70 years old with acute or convalescent COVID-19. The sequencing input was peripheral blood. The chain recombines TRBV6-6 with TRBJ2-2, with TRBD1 matching over 7 bases. CDR3: CASVGGLNTGELFF. DNA for the CDR3: TGTGCCAGTGTAGGGGGCTTAAACACCGGGGAGCTGTTTTTT.